This TCR beta chain derives from a study of identical twins. Details on this clonotype: The antigen remains undetermined.

Study results and caveats: Memory repertoires lacked the insertion deficit that abundant cord blood beta clonotypes showed.

Template switching introduced a universal primer site, and the cDNA bore unique molecular identifiers. MiXCR was run by TCRdb on the 5' RACE reads, yielding one entry per CDR3 protein. The sample contains around 1.7 million distinct CDR3 sequences, under 35% of which appear only once. CDR3 length equals 19 residues. The V end lost 0 bases, the J end lost 2 bases, and 19 bases lay between the germline ends. Germline values: CDR1 SEHNR, CDR2 FQNEAQ (reference sequence). Sequencing was done on a sample of cord blood. The J gene is TRBJ1-4, the V gene TRBV7-9; tentatively, D is TRBD1 (6 bases). The TCR was taken from a newborn girl in good health. The CDR3, as DNA: TGTGCCAGCAGCTTAGCGGGTACCGGGGGCCGGGGGACTAATGAAAAACTGTTTTTT. Translated, it gives CASSLAGTGGRGTNEKLFF.